This record looks at one T cell receptor beta chain sequence and its context. Its antigen is still unknown. A universal primer binding site was introduced by template switching. The final cDNA contained unique molecular identifiers. A single record per CDR3 protein comes from TCRdb applying MiXCR to the 5' RACE reads. The data hold some 1,600,000 distinct CDR3 sequences, with under 35% observed a single time. These data belong to a study of identical twins. Study-wide findings and caveats: With beta out-of-frame sequences, excess sharing by twins was weaker. Invariant MAIT and iNKT cells may have partly biased zero-insertion analyses. Low generation probability was overrepresented in out-of-frame alpha sequences shared by twins.

Germline V gives CDR1 LNHDA, CDR2 SQIVND (reference sequence). The CDR3 spans 15 residues. Unmatched junction bases numbered 5, after V lost 5 bases and J lost 2 bases. The V gene is TRBV19, the J gene TRBJ1-5; 8 nucleotides line up with TRBD1. Sequenced material: cord blood. The TCR originated in a newborn girl in good health. The CDR3 loop reads CASSDRGRGNQPQHF. In nucleotides, the CDR3 is TGTGCCAGTAGTGACAGGGGACGGGGCAATCAGCCCCAGCATTTT.